The next 7 T cell receptor beta chains were all read from a single sample in a study of blood T cells in healthy people across ages. Combining a sample-barcoded 5' primer with a J-beta primer mix, a second PCR ran for about 7 to 11 cycles. TCRdb re-derived calls from the 5' RACE reads in MiXCR, one entry per CDR3 protein. This table has about 630,000 distinct CDR3 sequences, roughly 20% appearing once. The sequenced sample was blood. The receptor source for this set is a man between 65 and 79 years old in good health.

A few counts support this clonotype. The genes are TRBV3-1 and TRBJ2-7; D unresolved. V dropped 2 bases and J dropped 4 bases, with 6 bases sitting between them. The CDR3 covers 12 residues. The germline CDR1 and CDR2 sequences are LGHDT and YNNKEL (reference sequence). The CDR3 loop is CASSQIGYEQYF. The CDR3 coding sequence is TGTGCCAGCAGCCAAATAGGTTACGAGCAGTACTTC.

This chain joins TRBV11-3 and TRBJ2-5; 8 nucleotides agree with TRBD1. The DNA matches TRBJ2-1 better at its end, which makes the J call doubtful. From germline, CDR1 is SGHNT and CDR2 YENEEA. CDR3 size: 14 residues. The CDR3 reads CASSLFGQGNEQFF. CDR3 nucleotides: TGTGCCAGCAGCTTATTCGGACAGGGAAATGAGCAGTTCTTC.

The chain is built from TRBV29-1 and TRBJ2-5; TRBD1 or TRBD2 may be the D gene (5 bases each). The J call may not be correct, given that the DNA end is closer to TRBJ2-7. The CDR3 is made up of 12 amino acids. Germline values: CDR1 SQVTM, CDR2 ANQGSEA. DNA for the CDR3: TGCAGCGTTGGGGACGGAACCTACGAGCAGTACTTC. Protein: CSVGDGTYEQYF.

This clonotype was counted a few times. The rearrangement uses TRBV12-3 or TRBV12-4 and TRBJ2-5; 7 bases agree with TRBD1. With the DNA end fitting TRBJ2-7 better, the J assignment may be wrong. This CDR3 is 14 amino acids long. The CDR3 loop is CASTETGVAYEQYF. The DNA for the CDR3 is TGTGCCAGCACGGAAACAGGGGTAGCCTACGAGCAGTACTTC.

V and J are TRBV20-1 and TRBJ1-4; 9 bases are a match to TRBD1. Looked up from germline, CDR1 is DFQATT and CDR2 is SNEGSKA (reference sequence). Trimming cost V 6 bases and J 3 bases; bases outside gene matches: 14. The CDR3 length is 17 residues. CDR3 amino acids: CSATGSGQGYSNEKLFF. Written as DNA, the CDR3 is TGCAGTGCCACGGGCTCGGGACAGGGATATTCTAATGAAAAACTGTTTTTT.

The chain has TRBV20-1 and TRBJ2-4; 10 bases align to TRBD1. With V trimmed by 1 base and J by 6 bases, 9 bases remained unmatched. This CDR3 contains 16 residues. CDR1 and CDR2 (germline): DFQATT, SNEGSKA (reference sequence). The CDR3 DNA follows: TGCAGTGCTAGAGTGAGGATAGGACAGGGGGGAAACATTCAGTACTTC. Protein sequence: CSARVRIGQGGNIQYF.

The chain combines TRBV4-1 with TRBJ2-5, with a weak D call TRBD2 (6 bases). From germline, CDR1 is MGHRA and CDR2 YSYEKL. This CDR3 has 16 residues. The germline V and J ends were trimmed by 0 bases and 1 base, with 12 bases remaining between them. CDR3 nucleotides: TGCGCCAGCAGCCAAGATATTAGCGGATTCCAAGAGACCCAGTACTTC. Protein product: CASSQDISGFQETQYF.